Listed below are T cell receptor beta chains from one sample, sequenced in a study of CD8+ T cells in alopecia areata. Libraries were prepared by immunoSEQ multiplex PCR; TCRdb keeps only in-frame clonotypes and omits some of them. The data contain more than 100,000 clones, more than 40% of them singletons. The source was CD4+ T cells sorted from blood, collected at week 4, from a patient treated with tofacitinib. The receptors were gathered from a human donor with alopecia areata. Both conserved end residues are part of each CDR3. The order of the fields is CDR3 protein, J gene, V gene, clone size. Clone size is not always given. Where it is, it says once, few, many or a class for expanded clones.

CDR3aa: CAWSVAGQMNTEAFF; j_gene: TRBJ1-1; v_gene: TRBV30; abundance: -
CDR3aa: CASSDGTGGENEQFF; j_gene: TRBJ2-1; v_gene: TRBV6-4; abundance: -
CDR3aa: CASSQQQGSYEQYF; j_gene: TRBJ2-7; v_gene: TRBV4-1; abundance: once
CDR3aa: CSVVGYSAPNEQFF; j_gene: TRBJ2-1; v_gene: TRBV29-1; abundance: -
CDR3aa: CSASMTGWTEAFF; j_gene: TRBJ1-1; v_gene: TRBV29-1; abundance: -
CDR3aa: CASSLGLPSTEAFF; j_gene: TRBJ1-1; v_gene: TRBV7-9; abundance: many
CDR3aa: CSAVGQGARMNTEAFF; j_gene: TRBJ1-1; v_gene: TRBV29-1; abundance: -
CDR3aa: CAIKGRSSYEQYF; j_gene: TRBJ2-7; v_gene: TRBV10-3; abundance: few
CDR3aa: CAWSVLSPNTGELFF; j_gene: TRBJ2-2; v_gene: TRBV30; abundance: -
CDR3aa: CSAPLAGGRRETQYF; j_gene: TRBJ2-5; v_gene: TRBV29-1; abundance: -
CDR3aa: CAWSVSTGGGTQYF; j_gene: TRBJ2-5; v_gene: TRBV30; abundance: -
CDR3aa: CASSLGSLGGTDTQYF; j_gene: TRBJ2-3; v_gene: TRBV7-2; abundance: -
CDR3aa: CASSQDRGLRFTEAFF; j_gene: TRBJ1-1; v_gene: TRBV14; abundance: -
CDR3aa: CASSLLYSEYEQYF; j_gene: TRBJ2-7; v_gene: TRBV27; abundance: -
CDR3aa: CAWSGGPGEKLFF; j_gene: TRBJ1-4; v_gene: TRBV30; abundance: -
CDR3aa: CASSSLQGPGELFF; j_gene: TRBJ2-2; v_gene: TRBV7-7; abundance: -
CDR3aa: CASISDRRHGYTF; j_gene: TRBJ1-2; v_gene: TRBV2; abundance: -
CDR3aa: CATSTGQGGQETQYF; j_gene: TRBJ2-5; v_gene: TRBV15; abundance: few
CDR3aa: CASSRQGTGGFNGEAFF; j_gene: TRBJ1-1; v_gene: TRBV18; abundance: -
CDR3aa: CASMRTGSEAFF; j_gene: TRBJ1-1; v_gene: TRBV5-1; abundance: -
CDR3aa: CSAQGKGDQNTF; j_gene: TRBJ1-2; v_gene: TRBV29-1; abundance: -
CDR3aa: CSVEQRSGYTF; j_gene: TRBJ1-2; v_gene: TRBV29-1; abundance: -
CDR3aa: CASSPSERDEQYF; j_gene: TRBJ2-7; v_gene: TRBV5-6; abundance: -
CDR3aa: CAWSVSGASYEQYF; j_gene: TRBJ2-7; v_gene: TRBV30; abundance: -
CDR3aa: CALTVRMGYTF; j_gene: TRBJ1-2; v_gene: TRBV30; abundance: -
CDR3aa: CSVQTSSPYNEQFF; j_gene: TRBJ2-1; v_gene: TRBV29-1; abundance: few
CDR3aa: CSVATGSYGYTF; j_gene: TRBJ1-2; v_gene: TRBV29-1; abundance: few
CDR3aa: CASSRDVTSGANVLTF; j_gene: TRBJ2-6; v_gene: TRBV4-2; abundance: -
CDR3aa: CSVDLAGGYEQYF; j_gene: TRBJ2-7; v_gene: TRBV29-1; abundance: -
CDR3aa: CASSPPLTSGKIGEQYF; j_gene: TRBJ2-7; v_gene: TRBV27; abundance: -
CDR3aa: CASSFYNQPQHF; j_gene: TRBJ1-5; v_gene: TRBV27; abundance: -
CDR3aa: CASSGQGAGTEAFF; j_gene: TRBJ1-1; v_gene: TRBV5-1; abundance: -
CDR3aa: CASSAPGLAFHNEQFF; j_gene: TRBJ2-1; v_gene: TRBV5-6; abundance: -
CDR3aa: CSVYGLMGNTEAFF; j_gene: TRBJ1-1; v_gene: TRBV29-1; abundance: -
CDR3aa: CASGLGLGGDTQYF; j_gene: TRBJ2-3; v_gene: TRBV7-9; abundance: -
CDR3aa: CASSRERDSPLHF; j_gene: TRBJ1-6; v_gene: TRBV6-5; abundance: -
CDR3aa: CASSSQTGSYEQYF; j_gene: TRBJ2-7; v_gene: TRBV7-2; abundance: -
CDR3aa: CASSPLGVGREKLFF; j_gene: TRBJ1-4; v_gene: TRBV7-2; abundance: -
CDR3aa: CATSRDRLLDGLAKNIQYF; j_gene: TRBJ2-4; v_gene: TRBV15; abundance: -
CDR3aa: CSVGTPGGTGGMNTEAFF; j_gene: TRBJ1-1; v_gene: TRBV29-1; abundance: -
CDR3aa: CSVARALSYNEQFF; j_gene: TRBJ2-1; v_gene: TRBV29-1; abundance: few
CDR3aa: CASSDPGTGGKNIQYF; j_gene: TRBJ2-4; v_gene: TRBV25-1; abundance: -
CDR3aa: CASSEQGEVYEQYF; j_gene: TRBJ2-7; v_gene: TRBV2; abundance: -
CDR3aa: CAISRNEDTEAFF; j_gene: TRBJ1-1; v_gene: TRBV10-3; abundance: few
CDR3aa: CASSFPAPGYNEQFF; j_gene: TRBJ2-1; v_gene: TRBV5-4; abundance: -
CDR3aa: CSVLTAGQETQYF; j_gene: TRBJ2-5; v_gene: TRBV29-1; abundance: few
CDR3aa: CSVKDLRGINEQFF; j_gene: TRBJ2-1; v_gene: TRBV29-1; abundance: few
CDR3aa: CASSSRGNNEQFF; j_gene: TRBJ2-1; v_gene: TRBV7-2; abundance: once
CDR3aa: CASSETPFGIQYF; j_gene: TRBJ2-4; v_gene: TRBV2; abundance: -
CDR3aa: CSVGLRVRTYEQYF; j_gene: TRBJ2-7; v_gene: TRBV29-1; abundance: -
CDR3aa: CASSPQTRAPGGYTF; j_gene: TRBJ1-2; v_gene: TRBV4-1; abundance: few
CDR3aa: CASSVRASSYEQYF; j_gene: TRBJ2-7; v_gene: TRBV9; abundance: few
CDR3aa: CATSRVRGGPMPTDTQYF; j_gene: TRBJ2-3; v_gene: TRBV15; abundance: few
CDR3aa: CASSRNRRTGLAGRRSYNEQFF; j_gene: TRBJ2-1; v_gene: TRBV9; abundance: few